The 2 T cell receptor beta chains below were found in one sample sequenced in a study of blood T cell repertoires in COVID-19. This table comes from immunoSEQ multiplex PCR, and its TCRdb copy is limited to in-frame clones, with some not included. The data hold roughly 68,000 clones, with approximately 90% observed a single time. Sequencing was carried out using peripheral blood. The receptors derive from a woman in her 70s with acute or convalescent COVID-19.

The V gene is TRBV6-6, the J gene TRBJ2-3, with D tentatively TRBD1 (6 bases). This CDR3 comprises 16 residues. Germline V gene lookup returns CDR1 MNHNY and CDR2 SVGAGI (reference sequence). The ends were cut back, 0 bases at V and 0 bases at J, with 10 bases in the middle. DNA of the CDR3: TGTGCCAGCAGTTACTCTGGACAGCGGAGCACAGATACGCAGTATTTT. This codes for CASSYSGQRSTDTQYF.

To note about this clone: One end of the junction does not line up with germline, which may come from a read error. The chain employs TRBV7-7 and TRBJ2-5; perhaps TRBD2 as D (5 bases). Germline-derived CDR1 and CDR2 are SSHAT and FNYEAQ (reference sequence). The CDR3 totals 14 residues. CDR3 nucleotides: TGTGCTAGCAGCTCCGACCTAGCCGCGGAGACCCAGTACTTC. Translation: CASSSDLAAETQYF. Filled out from reference TRBV7-7 and TRBJ2-5, the complete variable domain reads GAGVSQSPRYKVTKRGQDVTLRCDPISSHATLYWYQQALGQGPEFLTYFNYEAQPDKSGLPSDRFSAERPEGSISTLTIQRTEQRDSAMYRCASSSDLAAETQYFGPGTRLLVL.